The clone carrying this T cell receptor beta chain was seen only a few times. Its antigen remains unidentified. This specimen belongs to a study of blood T cells in healthy people across ages. Study-level points and caveats: The fall in TCR beta diversity per million T cells was roughly linear with age. With donor CMV status unknown, expanded clonotype changes were possibly confounded.

The CDR3 consists of 16 residues. Trimming cost V 3 bases and J 6 bases; bases outside gene matches: 10. In germline, CDR1 is SGDLS, CDR2 YYNGEE. Researchers collected approximately 9.5 milliliters of peripheral blood from every single donor. For the second PCR, which ran for about 6 to 11 cycles, a sample-barcoded 5' primer and a J-beta primer mix were used. TCRdb called the 5' RACE reads again in MiXCR, with one record for every CDR3 protein. The data hold about 640,000 distinct CDR3 sequences, with roughly 53% observed a single time. The TCR sequence derives from a man aged 55 to 69 in good health. The material sequenced was blood. The V gene is TRBV9, the J gene TRBJ2-1; TRBD2 matches 9 bases. The CDR3 protein is CASSGERTSAVNEQFF. Here the CDR3 DNA reads TGTGCCAGCAGCGGGGAGAGGACTAGCGCCGTCAATGAGCAGTTCTTC.